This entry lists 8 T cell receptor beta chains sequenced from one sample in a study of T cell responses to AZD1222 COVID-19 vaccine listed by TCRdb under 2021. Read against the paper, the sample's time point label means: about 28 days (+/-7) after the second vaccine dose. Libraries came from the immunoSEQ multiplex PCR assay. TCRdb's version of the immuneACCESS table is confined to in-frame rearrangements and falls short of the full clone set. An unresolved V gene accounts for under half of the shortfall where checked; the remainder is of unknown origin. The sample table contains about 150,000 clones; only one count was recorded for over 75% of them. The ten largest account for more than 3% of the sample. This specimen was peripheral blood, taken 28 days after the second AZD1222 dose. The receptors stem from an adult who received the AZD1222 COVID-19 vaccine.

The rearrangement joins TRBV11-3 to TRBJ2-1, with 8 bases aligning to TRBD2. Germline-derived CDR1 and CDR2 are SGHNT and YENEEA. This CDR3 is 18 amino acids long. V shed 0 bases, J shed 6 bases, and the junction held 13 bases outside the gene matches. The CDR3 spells CASSLDGGAGVGFNEQFF. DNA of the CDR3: TGTGCCAGCAGCTTAGATGGGGGAGCGGGAGTGGGTTTCAATGAGCAGTTCTTC.

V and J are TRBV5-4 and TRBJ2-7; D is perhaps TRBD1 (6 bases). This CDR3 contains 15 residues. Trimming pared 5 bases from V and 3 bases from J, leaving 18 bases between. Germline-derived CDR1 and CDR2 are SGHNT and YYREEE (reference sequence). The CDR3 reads CASRVDSSGFYEQYF. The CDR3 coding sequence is TGTGCCAGCAGGGTGGACAGCTCGGGTTTCTACGAGCAGTACTTC. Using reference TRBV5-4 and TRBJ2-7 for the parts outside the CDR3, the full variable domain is ETGVTQSPTHLIKTRGQQVTLRCSSQSGHNTVSWYQQALGQGPQFIFQYYREEENGRGNFPPRFSGLQFPNYSSELNVNALELDDSALYLCASRVDSSGFYEQYFGPGTRLTVT.

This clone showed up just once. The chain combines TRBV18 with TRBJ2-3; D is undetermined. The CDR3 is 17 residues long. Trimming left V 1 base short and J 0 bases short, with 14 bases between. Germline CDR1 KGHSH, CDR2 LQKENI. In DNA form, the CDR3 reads TGTGCCAGCTCACCACAGTTCTCGGCATTAAGCACAGATACGCAGTATTTT. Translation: CASSPQFSALSTDTQYF.

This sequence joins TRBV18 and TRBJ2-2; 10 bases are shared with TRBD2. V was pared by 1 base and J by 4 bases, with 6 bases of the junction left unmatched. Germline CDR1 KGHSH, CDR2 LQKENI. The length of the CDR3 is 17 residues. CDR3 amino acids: CASSPLGLAEITGELFF. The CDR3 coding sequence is TGTGCCAGCTCACCACTAGGACTAGCGGAAATCACCGGGGAGCTGTTTTTT. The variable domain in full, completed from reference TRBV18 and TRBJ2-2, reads NAGVMQNPRHLVRRRGQEARLRCSPMKGHSHVYWYRQLPEEGLKFMVYLQKENIIDESGMPKERFSAEFPKEGPSILRIQQVVRGDSAAYFCASSPLGLAEITGELFFGEGSRLTVL.

The CDR3 DNA is TGTGCCAGCAGTGAGGGGGGGATCACCGGGGAGCTGTTTTTT. Its translation is CASSEGGITGELFF. The chain is built from TRBV25-1 and TRBJ2-2; 7 bases match TRBD2. Germline CDR1 is MGHDK and CDR2 is SYGVNS. There are 14 residues in the CDR3. V trimming: 3 bases; J trimming: 4 bases; junction bases outside the gene matches: 2.

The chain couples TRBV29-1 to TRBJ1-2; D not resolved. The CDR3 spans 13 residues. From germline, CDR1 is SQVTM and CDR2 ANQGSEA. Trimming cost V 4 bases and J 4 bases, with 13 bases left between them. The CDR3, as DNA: TGCAGCGTTGGGGAGGGATCAAGCTATGGCTACACCTTC. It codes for CSVGEGSSYGYTF.

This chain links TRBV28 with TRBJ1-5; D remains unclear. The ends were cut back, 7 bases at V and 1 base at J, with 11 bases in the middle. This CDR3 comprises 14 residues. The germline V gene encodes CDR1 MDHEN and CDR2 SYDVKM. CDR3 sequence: CASNSSPSNQPQHF. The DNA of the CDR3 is TGTGCCAGCAATTCCTCCCCGAGCAATCAGCCCCAGCATTTT.

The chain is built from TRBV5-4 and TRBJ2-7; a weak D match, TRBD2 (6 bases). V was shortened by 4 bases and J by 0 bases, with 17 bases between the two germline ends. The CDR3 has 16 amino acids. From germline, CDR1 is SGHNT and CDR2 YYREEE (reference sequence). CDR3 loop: CASSRGLTQSSYEQYF. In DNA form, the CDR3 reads TGTGCCAGCAGCCGGGGACTCACACAAAGCTCCTACGAGCAGTACTTC.